The 26 T cell receptor beta chains below come from one sample, sequenced in a study of a mutant IDH1 vaccine in newly diagnosed glioma (dated by TCRdb to about 2021). These receptors have no known antigen. The sample's time point label is to be understood as: week 11, during vaccination. A 20-mer mutant IDH1 peptide at 300 micrograms in Montanide made up each vaccine dose, which was injected subcutaneously together with topical imiquimod. Libraries came from the immunoSEQ multiplex PCR assay. In TCRdb, the immuneACCESS table is reduced to in-frame sequences with V and J assigned. These tables do not hold every clone; where another copy was compared, an unresolved V gene accounts for under half, and the others remain unexplained. The sample table contains 40,000 to 55,000 clones; only one count was recorded for 91% of them. Approximately 2.5% of the sample is in the top ten clones. Here the sequenced sample was PBMCs, taken from a glioma patient whose treatment included an IDH1 peptide vaccine. The source of these receptors is a man over 45 with glioma.

The V gene is TRBV19, the J gene TRBJ2-7; D could derive from TRBD1 or TRBD2 (5 bases each). V was pared by 3 bases and J by 2 bases, with 11 bases between. The CDR3 loop spans 14 amino acids. Germline V gene sequence: CDR1 LNHDA, CDR2 SQIVND (reference sequence). CDR3 loop: CASSIGTGTYEQYF. The CDR3, as DNA: TGTGCCAGTAGTATCGGGACGGGAACCTACGAGCAGTACTTC.

A note on this clone: At one of its ends the junction is not consistent with the germline gene, which may arise from a read error. This chain links TRBV14 with TRBJ2-3, with 8 bases identical to TRBD2. CDR3 length equals 16 residues. Germline lookup yields CDR1 SGHDN and CDR2 FVKESK. The CDR3: CASSKEASGYTDTQYF. The CDR3 DNA is TGTGCCAGCAGCAAAGAGGCTAGCGGGTACACAGATACGCAGTATTTT.

The CDR3 bases are TGTGCCAGCAGTTTAACAGGGGGCGGGGGTGAGCAGTTCTTC. It codes for CASSLTGGGGEQFF. This chain connects TRBV27 to TRBJ2-1; 9 bases match TRBD1. The CDR3 spans 14 residues. The V gene's germline CDR1 is MNHEY and CDR2 SMNVEV (reference sequence). The ends lost 2 bases at V and 9 bases at J; junction bases unmatched: 5.

The gene calls are TRBV28 and TRBJ1-2, with D possibly being TRBD1 (5 bases). Trimming shortened V by 2 bases and J by 2 bases, and 15 bases separated the two germline ends. Germline V gives CDR1 MDHEN, CDR2 SYDVKM. The CDR3 runs to 16 residues. CDR3 nucleotides: TGTGCCAGCAGTTTAAGGCTAGGGGTGGGAAACTATGGCTACACCTTC. Amino acid sequence: CASSLRLGVGNYGYTF.

V usage is TRBV30 and J usage is TRBJ1-5; 10 nucleotides align to TRBD1. The CDR3 totals 13 residues. After removal of 5 bases from V and 6 bases from J, the junction contained 4 bases not matched to a gene. Germline CDR1 reads GTSNPN; CDR2 reads SVGIG (reference sequence). The CDR3 bases are TGTGCCTGGGGACAGGGGGGAACTCAGCCCCAGCATTTT. Translation gives CAWGQGGTQPQHF.

The chain combines TRBV5-4 with TRBJ1-1, with a tentative D call TRBD1 (6 bases). The CDR3 consists of 17 residues. Between the trimmed V and J ends, which lost 6 bases and 4 bases, there was a span of 25 bases. Germline CDR1 SGHNT, CDR2 YYREEE (reference sequence). CDR3 nucleotide sequence: TGTGCCAGCACCTCCCCCGACGTTGGGGTCAGGGGCACTGAAGCTTTCTTT. Translating gives CASTSPDVGVRGTEAFF.

V and J are TRBV28 and TRBJ1-2; D is perhaps TRBD1 (5 bases). V was clipped by 6 bases and J by 3 bases, with 14 bases between them. Germline assignment: CDR1 MDHEN and CDR2 SYDVKM. The CDR3 spans 14 residues. DNA of the CDR3: TGTGCCAGCAGGAACTCGGGACCCTACTATGGCTACACCTTC. It specifies CASRNSGPYYGYTF.

J is TRBJ1-1 and V is TRBV7-3, with D unresolved. V was trimmed by 5 bases and J by 1 base, leaving 8 bases between them. CDR1 and CDR2 from the germline V gene are SGHTA and FQGTGA. This CDR3 has 13 amino acids. The CDR3 DNA reads TGTGCCAGCAGCCGAGAGGAGAACACTGAAGCTTTCTTT. Translated, it gives CASSREENTEAFF.

V and J are TRBV7-9 and TRBJ1-2, with a tentative D call TRBD1 (5 bases). V dropped 1 base and J dropped 5 bases, with 20 bases sitting between them. The germline V gene encodes CDR1 SEHNR and CDR2 FQNEAQ (reference sequence). The CDR3 loop spans 17 amino acids. The CDR3: CASSLGKGTLGRYGYTF. The CDR3 DNA follows: TGTGCCAGCAGCTTAGGCAAAGGGACTCTCGGCCGGTATGGCTACACCTTC.

The gene calls are TRBV7-8 and TRBJ1-4; D unresolved. The germline CDR1 and CDR2 sequences are SGHVS and FQNEAQ. The CDR3 spans 16 residues. V was pared by 5 bases and J by 7 bases, with 20 bases between. Written as DNA, the CDR3 is TGTGCCAGCAGCCTATCAGGATGGGCTGGGCGTGAAAAACTGTTTTTT. Protein sequence: CASSLSGWAGREKLFF.

J is TRBJ2-7 and V is TRBV18; D may be TRBD1 or TRBD2 (5 bases each). V shed 5 bases and J shed 10 bases, with 27 bases lying between them. Germline values: CDR1 KGHSH, CDR2 LQKENI. CDR3 length: 16 residues. As DNA, the CDR3 is TGTGCCAGCTCAATCCCCTTGGGGACGACCCGTGGTGCTCAGTACTTC. Protein: CASSIPLGTTRGAQYF. The full variable domain, in which reference TRBV18 and TRBJ2-7 provide the parts outside the CDR3, is NAGVMQNPRHLVRRRGQEARLRCSPMKGHSHVYWYRQLPEEGLKFMVYLQKENIIDESGMPKERFSAEFPKEGPSILRIQQVVRGDSAAYFCASSIPLGTTRGAQYFGPGTRLTVT.

CDR3: CASSQGQGGVETQYF. CDR3 nucleotide sequence: TGCGCCAGCAGCCAAGGACAGGGAGGCGTAGAGACCCAGTACTTC. This chain joins TRBV4-1 and TRBJ2-5, with a weak D call TRBD1 (7 bases). V was trimmed by 1 base and J by 4 bases, leaving 13 bases between them. Germline V gives CDR1 MGHRA, CDR2 YSYEKL. The CDR3 loop spans 15 amino acids.

The chain is built from TRBV7-9 and TRBJ2-5; D is uncertain. From germline, CDR1 is SEHNR and CDR2 FQNEAQ (reference sequence). CDR3 size: 14 residues. Between the trimmed V and J ends, which lost 5 bases and 4 bases, there was a span of 14 bases. CDR3 DNA: TGTGCCAGCAGCCTAGTCGATCCGGGAGAGACCCAGTACTTC. This translates into CASSLVDPGETQYF.

The rearrangement joins TRBV7-9 to TRBJ2-7, with unresolved D. Germline-derived CDR1 and CDR2 are SEHNR and FQNEAQ (reference sequence). This CDR3 has 13 amino acids. With 6 bases removed from V and 3 bases from J, the gap between germline ends came to 12 bases. CDR3 sequence (DNA): TGTGCCAGCAGTCCCATCGGCGTCTACGAGCAGTACTTC. It specifies CASSPIGVYEQYF. The variable domain in full, with the rest retrieved from reference TRBV7-9 and TRBJ2-7, is DTGVSQNPRHKITKRGQNVTFRCDPISEHNRLYWYRQTLGQGPEFLTYFQNEAQLEKSRLLSDRFSAERPKGSFSTLEIQRTEQGDSAMYLCASSPIGVYEQYFGPGTRLTVT.

The rearrangement joins TRBV29-1 to TRBJ2-1; a weak D match, TRBD2 (5 bases). Between the trimmed V and J ends, which lost 7 bases and 5 bases, there was a span of 18 bases. The length of the CDR3 is 14 residues. The germline CDR1 and CDR2 sequences are SQVTM and ANQGSEA. This CDR3 is CSGMGGAVDNEQFF. The CDR3, as DNA: TGCAGCGGGATGGGCGGAGCGGTCGACAATGAGCAGTTCTTC.

The chain uses TRBV5-4 and TRBJ2-1; 9 bases agree with TRBD2. The CDR3 has 16 amino acids. CDR1 SGHNT and CDR2 YYREEE come from the germline V gene (reference sequence). The J segment lost 10 bases and the V segment lost 3 bases, leaving 14 bases of the junction unmatched. CDR3 region: CASSSGGGRGDREQFF. CDR3 DNA: TGTGCCAGCAGCTCTGGGGGCGGGAGGGGTGATCGCGAGCAGTTCTTC.

As to this clone: One end of the junction fails to match germline, which may point to a read error. The V and J genes are TRBV6-1 and TRBJ1-2; TRBD1 aligns across 11 bases. The CDR3 loop spans 13 amino acids. The germline gives CDR1 MNHNS, CDR2 SASEGT. The CDR3 DNA reads as TGTGCCAGCTCGAGGACAGGGGGCGTTGGCCACACCTTC. This sequence encodes CASSRTGGVGHTF.

The rearrangement joins TRBV5-1 to TRBJ2-7; TRBD1 or TRBD2 may be the D gene (5 bases each). V lost 1 base, J lost 0 bases, and 8 bases lay in between. Per germline, CDR1 SGHRS and CDR2 YFSETQ. CDR3 length equals 14 residues. The CDR3, as DNA: TGCGCCAGCAGCTTGCCAGGGAGCTCCTACGAGCAGTACTTC. The encoded protein is CASSLPGSSYEQYF. Full variable domain (rest looked up from reference TRBV5-1 and TRBJ2-7): KAGVTQTPRYLIKTRGQQVTLSCSPISGHRSVSWYQQTPGQGLQFLFEYFSETQRNKGNFPGRFSGRQFSNSRSEMNVSTLELGDSALYLCASSLPGSSYEQYFGPGTRLTVT.

V is TRBV18 and J is TRBJ2-3, with TRBD1 as a possible D gene (5 bases). V was clipped by 0 bases and J by 5 bases, with 12 bases between them. The CDR3 spans 15 residues. Looked up from germline, CDR1 is KGHSH and CDR2 is LQKENI. CDR3 coding DNA: TGTGCCAGCTCACCACCGTCCAGGGTAGAAGATACGCAGTATTTT. Its protein product is CASSPPSRVEDTQYF.

This clone was seen only once. The chain employs TRBV14 and TRBJ1-1, with D unclear. The V gene lost 4 bases and the J gene lost 0 bases, with 12 bases spanning the gap. Germline CDR1 is SGHDN and CDR2 is FVKESK. CDR3 size: 15 residues. This CDR3 reads CASSRPVPLNTEAFF. CDR3 DNA: TGTGCCAGCAGCCGACCCGTCCCTTTGAACACTGAAGCTTTCTTT.

V and J are TRBV7-9 and TRBJ2-7; D possibly corresponds to TRBD1 (5 bases). Germline V CDR1 and CDR2: SEHNR, FQNEAQ (reference sequence). This CDR3 contains 16 residues. V was trimmed by 2 bases and J by 0 bases, leaving 14 bases between them. The CDR3 DNA reads as TGTGCCAGCAGCTTAAGGGGCGGCCCGAGCTCCTACGAGCAGTACTTC. Protein: CASSLRGGPSSYEQYF.

In this sample, this clone turned up once. The V and J genes are TRBV9 and TRBJ1-2; no clear D. The V end was cut by 2 bases, the J end by 4 bases, with 9 bases between. The length of the CDR3 is 13 residues. Germline CDR1 reads SGDLS; CDR2 reads YYNGEE. The CDR3 DNA is TGTGCCAGCAGCGTTACGGTTAGCTATGGCTACACCTTC. It specifies CASSVTVSYGYTF.

The chain carries TRBV9 and TRBJ2-1; a possible D gene is TRBD2 (5 bases). Germline-derived CDR1 and CDR2 are SGDLS and YYNGEE. V shed 3 bases and J shed 11 bases, with 15 bases lying between them. The CDR3 runs to 13 residues. This chain's CDR3 is CASSDSSSGKQFF. The CDR3 DNA reads as TGTGCCAGCAGCGACTCAAGTTCCGGGAAGCAGTTCTTC.

V gene TRBV7-9 combines with J gene TRBJ2-7; a weak D match, TRBD2 (6 bases). The CDR3 runs to 16 residues. The V end lost 4 bases, the J end lost 0 bases, and 16 bases lay between the germline ends. Germline CDR1 and CDR2: SEHNR and FQNEAQ (reference sequence). CDR3 bases: TGTGCCAGCAGCTCCTTAGGGAGGCCGAGCTCCTACGAGCAGTACTTC. Its protein is CASSSLGRPSSYEQYF.

This chain joins TRBV9 and TRBJ2-3, with D uncertain. Germline V gene data show CDR1 as SGDLS and CDR2 as YYNGEE. This CDR3 comprises 13 residues. The ends were cut back, 4 bases at V and 9 bases at J, with 15 bases in the middle. The CDR3 spells CASSSRTDQTQYF. The CDR3 nucleotides are TGTGCCAGCAGCTCCAGGACGGACCAGACGCAGTATTTT.

The genes are TRBV7-8 and TRBJ2-7; D is uncertain. The CDR3 runs to 14 residues. Germline CDR1 is SGHVS and CDR2 is FQNEAQ. V gave up 0 bases and J gave up 4 bases, with 10 bases separating them. CDR3 in amino acids: CASSLAVRSYEQYF. CDR3 nucleotides: TGTGCCAGCAGCTTAGCGGTCAGATCTTACGAGCAGTACTTC.